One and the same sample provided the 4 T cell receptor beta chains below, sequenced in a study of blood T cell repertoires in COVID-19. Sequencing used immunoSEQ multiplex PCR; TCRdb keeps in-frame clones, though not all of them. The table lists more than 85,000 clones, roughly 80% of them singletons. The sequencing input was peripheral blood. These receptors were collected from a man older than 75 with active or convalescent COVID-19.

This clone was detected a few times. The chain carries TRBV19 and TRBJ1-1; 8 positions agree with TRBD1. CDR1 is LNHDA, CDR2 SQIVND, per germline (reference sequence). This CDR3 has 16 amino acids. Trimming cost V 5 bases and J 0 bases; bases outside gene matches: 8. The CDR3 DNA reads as TGTGCCAGTAGTCCAGGCAGGGGGCGGGTGAACACTGAAGCTTTCTTT. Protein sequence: CASSPGRGRVNTEAFF.

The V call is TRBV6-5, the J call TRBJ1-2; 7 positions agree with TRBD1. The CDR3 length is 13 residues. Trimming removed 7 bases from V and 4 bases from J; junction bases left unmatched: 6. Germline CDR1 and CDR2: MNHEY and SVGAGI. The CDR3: CASIGTASYGYTF. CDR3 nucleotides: TGTGCCAGCATAGGGACAGCGAGCTATGGCTACACCTTC.

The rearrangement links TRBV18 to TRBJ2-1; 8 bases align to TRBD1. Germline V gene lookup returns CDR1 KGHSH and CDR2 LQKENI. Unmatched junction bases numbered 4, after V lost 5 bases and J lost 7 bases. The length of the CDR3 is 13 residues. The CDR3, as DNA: TGTGCCAGCTCAAACACAGGGGGGAATGAGCAGTTCTTC. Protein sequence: CASSNTGGNEQFF.

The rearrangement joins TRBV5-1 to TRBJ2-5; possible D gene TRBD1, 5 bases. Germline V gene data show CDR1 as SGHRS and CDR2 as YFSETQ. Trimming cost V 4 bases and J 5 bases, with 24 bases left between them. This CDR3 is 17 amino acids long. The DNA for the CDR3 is TGCGCCAGCAGCCCTCCCCGAGGTGCAGGGCTTAGGGAGACCCAGTACTTC. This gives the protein CASSPPRGAGLRETQYF.